This TCR beta chain appears in the sequencing data of a study of cytomegalovirus exposure and HLA in healthy donors. Only a few counts were recorded for this clone. Use of 60 Vbeta and 13 Jbeta primers characterized the PCR. TCRdb's table, derived via immunoSEQ multiplex PCR, lists solely in-frame clones and lacks some. The sample contains about 190,000 clones, around 67% of which appear only once. The ends were cut back, 2 bases at V and 5 bases at J, with 6 bases in the middle. The V gene's germline CDR1 is MDHEN and CDR2 SYDVKM. CDR3 size: 12 residues. The V and J genes are TRBV28 and TRBJ2-5, with D hard to call. The receptor comes from a woman in her thirties in good health and CMV-seropositive. Sequences were obtained from PBMCs. CDR3 loop: CASSLPVETQYF. In nucleotides, the CDR3 is TGTGCCAGCAGTTTACCGGTGGAGACCCAGTACTTC. Full variable domain (rest looked up from reference TRBV28 and TRBJ2-5): DVKVTQSSRYLVKRTGEKVFLECVQDMDHENMFWYRQDPGLGLRLIYFSYDVKMKEKGDIPEGYSVSREKKERFSLILESASTNQTSMYLCASSLPVETQYFGPGTRLLVL.